Shown below are 18 T cell receptor beta chains from a single sample sequenced in a study of cytomegalovirus exposure and HLA in healthy donors. It was with 60 Vbeta and 13 Jbeta primers that the PCR ran. The table came from immunoSEQ multiplex PCR; TCRdb's copy has only in-frame clones and leaves some out. The sample carries more than 85,000 clones, around 76% recorded once. Sequences were obtained from PBMCs. These TCRs come from a middle-aged man in good health and CMV-seropositive.

With regard to this clone: One end of the junction is discordant with germline, which a read error may explain. The chain couples TRBV7-2 to TRBJ2-6; possibly TRBD1 for D (5 bases). Germline CDR1 and CDR2: SGHTA and FQGNSA. This CDR3 region has 19 residues. The CDR3: CASSLMSTVVLSGANGLTF. CDR3 coding DNA: TGTGCCAGCAGCTTAATGTCCACAGTAGTACTCTCTGGGGCCAACGGCCTGACTTTC.

The genes are TRBV6-6 and TRBJ2-1; 7 bases line up with TRBD2. The germline gives CDR1 MNHNY, CDR2 SVGAGI (reference sequence). V shed 2 bases, J shed 10 bases, and the junction held 8 bases outside the gene matches. The CDR3 is made up of 14 amino acids. CDR3 loop: CASSYGEGLGEQFF. The CDR3 bases are TGTGCCAGCAGTTACGGGGAGGGTCTAGGGGAGCAGTTCTTC.

The chain carries TRBV5-6 and TRBJ1-1, with D perhaps matching TRBD1 (5 bases). The V gene lost 3 bases and the J gene lost 8 bases, with 11 bases spanning the gap. The CDR3 is 12 residues long. CDR1 and CDR2 (germline): SGHDT, YYEEEE. The CDR3 DNA follows: TGTGCCAGCAGCTCCCCGGGGGGGGAAGCTTTCTTT. Its protein is CASSSPGGEAFF.

The chain recombines TRBV7-8 with TRBJ1-1; D is unresolved. Germline CDR1 and CDR2: SGHVS and FQNEAQ. The CDR3 runs to 14 residues. Trimming removed 0 bases from V and 11 bases from J, with 16 bases in between. CDR3 nucleotides: TGTGCCAGCAGCTTAGCGCCCGGAGACTGGTGGGCTTTCTTT. Translating gives CASSLAPGDWWAFF.

V gene TRBV5-6 combines with J gene TRBJ2-3; 10 positions match TRBD2. Germline-derived CDR1 and CDR2 are SGHDT and YYEEEE. Losses at the gene ends were 2 bases for V and 2 bases for J; bases not matched to a gene: 5. This CDR3 is 16 amino acids long. CDR3 region: CASSLIAGGATDTQYF. In DNA form, the CDR3 reads TGTGCCAGCAGCTTAATAGCGGGGGGCGCCACAGATACGCAGTATTTT.

This chain links TRBV18 with TRBJ2-2; possibly TRBD1 for D (5 bases). V lost 6 bases and J 0 bases, leaving 8 bases between the germline ends. CDR3 length equals 14 residues. CDR1 and CDR2 from the germline V gene are KGHSH and LQKENI. Here the CDR3 reads CASSPGPNTGELFF. The DNA for the CDR3 is TGTGCCAGCTCCCCAGGGCCGAACACCGGGGAGCTGTTTTTT.

The chain links TRBV7-9 to TRBJ2-7; D ambiguous. The V gene's germline CDR1 is SEHNR and CDR2 FQNEAQ (reference sequence). The length of the CDR3 is 13 residues. Trimming cost V 3 bases and J 6 bases, with 12 bases left between them. CDR3 DNA sequence: TGTGCCAGCAGCTTGCATGAGGAGTCCGAGCAGTACTTC. It yields the protein CASSLHEESEQYF.

The V gene is TRBV5-5, the J gene TRBJ2-5; possibly TRBD1 for D (5 bases). V lost 4 bases and J 5 bases, leaving 15 bases between the germline ends. CDR3 length equals 14 residues. Germline V gives CDR1 SGHKS, CDR2 YYEKEE (reference sequence). CDR3 amino acids: CASSSPQGEETQYF. The CDR3 bases are TGTGCCAGCAGCAGTCCGCAGGGTGAGGAGACCCAGTACTTC.

The chain links TRBV5-6 to TRBJ2-7; maybe TRBD1 (6 bases). CDR3 length equals 13 residues. CDR1 is SGHDT and CDR2 is YYEEEE in the germline V gene. The V end lost 2 bases, the J end lost 7 bases, and 13 bases lay between the germline ends. The DNA of the CDR3 is TGTGCCAGCAGCTTCGACAGGATTTGGGAGCAGTACTTC. Encoded protein: CASSFDRIWEQYF. The variable domain in full, completed from reference TRBV5-6 and TRBJ2-7, reads DAGVTQSPTHLIKTRGQQVTLRCSPKSGHDTVSWYQQALGQGPQFIFQYYEEEERQRGNFPDRFSGHQFPNYSSELNVNALLLGDSALYLCASSFDRIWEQYFGPGTRLTVT.

CDR3 amino acids: CASSLEAGGLSEQFF. As DNA, the CDR3 is TGTGCCAGCAGCTTAGAAGCGGGAGGGCTTAGTGAGCAGTTCTTC. The chain couples TRBV7-3 to TRBJ2-1, with 10 bases matching TRBD2. The CDR3 has 15 amino acids. V trimming: 2 bases; J trimming: 9 bases; junction bases outside the gene matches: 7. Looked up from germline, CDR1 is SGHTA and CDR2 is FQGTGA.

The chain recombines TRBV6-1 with TRBJ2-1; unclear D gene. Germline lookup yields CDR1 MNHNS and CDR2 SASEGT. The CDR3 consists of 11 residues. Trimming left V 3 bases short and J 10 bases short, with 7 bases between. The CDR3 sequence: CASSESREQFF. CDR3 bases: TGTGCCAGCAGTGAGTCTAGGGAGCAGTTCTTC.

The CDR3, as DNA: TGTGCCTGGAGCTTGACTAGCTTTTACGAGCAGTACTTC. Protein sequence: CAWSLTSFYEQYF. V gene TRBV30 combines with J gene TRBJ2-7, with 7 bases fitting TRBD2. CDR1 and CDR2 from the germline V gene are GTSNPN and SVGIG (reference sequence). J was trimmed by 4 bases and V by 3 bases; bases with no gene match: 6. The CDR3 is made up of 13 amino acids. The whole variable domain, remainder taken from reference TRBV30 and TRBJ2-7, is SQTIHQWPATLVQPVGSPLSLECTVEGTSNPNLYWYRQAAGRGLQLLFYSVGIGQISSEVPQNLSASRPQDRQFILSSKKLLLSDSGFYLCAWSLTSFYEQYFGPGTRLTVT.

The chain combines TRBV2 with TRBJ1-3, with no clear D. This CDR3 contains 13 residues. Trimming took 8 bases from V and 0 from J, leaving 8 bases between them. Germline V lookup: CDR1 SNHLY, CDR2 FYNNEI. The CDR3 here is CASGTYSGNTIYF. The CDR3 DNA reads TGTGCCAGCGGTACCTACTCTGGAAACACCATATATTTT.

The genes are TRBV5-1 and TRBJ2-3, with D maybe TRBD2 (5 bases). The CDR3 loop spans 14 amino acids. V lost 0 bases to trimming and J lost 4 bases, with 9 bases between them. Germline V gene sequence: CDR1 SGHRS, CDR2 YFSETQ. The CDR3 bases are TGCGCCAGCAGCTTGGGAGGGTTAGCAGATACGCAGTATTTT. This encodes CASSLGGLADTQYF.

On this clone itself: An end of the junction differs from the germline gene, which may be a read error. The chain carries TRBV5-1 and TRBJ2-5; TRBD1 matches 7 bases. The germline gives CDR1 SGHRS, CDR2 YFSETQ. The CDR3 totals 12 residues. This CDR3 reads CASSPGTADPNF. CDR3 nucleotides: TGCGCCAGCAGCCCCGGGACAGCCGACCCGAACTTC.

The V and J genes are TRBV9 and TRBJ2-1, with 12 bases aligning to TRBD2. Looked up from germline, CDR1 is SGDLS and CDR2 is YYNGEE. The CDR3 covers 15 residues. The ends lost 7 bases at V and 8 bases at J; junction bases unmatched: 10. CDR3 sequence: CASGGLAGGIDEQFF. The CDR3 bases are TGTGCCAGCGGGGGGCTAGCGGGAGGGATCGATGAGCAGTTCTTC.

V is TRBV2 and J is TRBJ1-5; 9 bases map to TRBD1. V trimming: 5 bases; J trimming: 6 bases; junction bases outside the gene matches: 2. CDR3 length: 13 amino acids. Germline V gene lookup returns CDR1 SNHLY and CDR2 FYNNEI. CDR3 nucleotides: TGTGCCAGCAGTCCGGGACAGGGTCAGCCCCAGCATTTT. Its translation: CASSPGQGQPQHF.

CDR3 sequence reads: CSAGDTDRYTF. In DNA form, the CDR3 reads TGCAGCGCTGGGGACACGGACCGCTACACCTTC. This sequence joins TRBV29-1 and TRBJ1-2; the D gene is possibly TRBD1 (6 bases). Trimming cost V 7 bases and J 9 bases, with 15 bases left between them. CDR3 size: 11 residues. Looked up from germline, CDR1 is SQVTM and CDR2 is ANQGSEA.